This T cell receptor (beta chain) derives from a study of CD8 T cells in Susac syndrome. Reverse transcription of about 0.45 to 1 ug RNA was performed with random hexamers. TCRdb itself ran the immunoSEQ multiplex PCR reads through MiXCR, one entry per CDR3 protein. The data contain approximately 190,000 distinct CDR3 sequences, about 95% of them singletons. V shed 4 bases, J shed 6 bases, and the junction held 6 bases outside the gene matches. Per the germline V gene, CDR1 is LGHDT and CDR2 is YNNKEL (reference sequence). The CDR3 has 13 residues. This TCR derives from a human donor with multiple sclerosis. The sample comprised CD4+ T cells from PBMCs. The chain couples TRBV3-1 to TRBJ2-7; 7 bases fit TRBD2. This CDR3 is CASSRAGSREQYF. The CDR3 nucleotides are TGTGCCAGCAGCCGAGCGGGATCCCGCGAGCAGTACTTC.